The clone carrying this TCR beta chain was observed many times. The sample belongs to a study of low-dose radiotherapy and immunotherapy resistance in tumors. In the study overall: Cohort 1 was given 0.5 Gy per fraction every 2 weeks, for 6.5 Gy total. Cyclophosphamide was given intravenously at 200 mg/m2 every two weeks, and each dose came one day before radiation and immunotherapy.

cDNA synthesis used a TRAV/TRBV-specific primer set for both chains. For amplifying TCRs, the PCR ran for about 19 cycles with Phusion, which was used together with a constant-region primer and the adapter on the V primers. In vitro transcription amplified the mRNA that had been isolated. TCRdb passed the reads through MiXCR, listing each CDR3 protein once. This sample yields roughly 95,000 distinct CDR3 sequences, of which around a fifth are seen a single time; 9.5% to 15% belongs to the top ten. As to time point: after trial treatment. Stated treatment: LDRT plus nivolumab, ipilimumab, low-dose cyclophosphamide and aspirin (RACIN trial). Advanced solid tumors lacking tumor-infiltrating lymphocytes were present in eligible patients. The sequencing used PBMCs, collected after low-dose radiotherapy plus immunotherapy. The TCR was taken from a female donor with ovarian cancer.

The CDR3 coding sequence is TGTGCCAGCAGCTTAGTAGCGGGAGGGGGCTCTGAGCAGTTCTTC. This gives the protein CASSLVAGGGSEQFF. The rearrangement uses TRBV7-2 and TRBJ2-1; 11 bases fit TRBD2. CDR3 length: 15 residues. CDR1 is SGHTA, CDR2 FQGNSA, per germline. V lost 1 base to trimming and J lost 9 bases; unmatched junction nucleotides: 5.